This T cell receptor (beta chain) was sequenced in a study of shared clonotypes between healthy human individuals. Study conclusions and caveats: Researchers found naive subsets generally carried larger estimated richness than memory subsets. Tissues were not sampled, only blood, and their repertoires likely differ. Generation probabilities of non-shared clonotypes were lower (relative to those shared by all four donors).

Points on this clone: Its antigen is not identified.

With V trimmed by 5 bases and J by 4 bases, 10 bases remained unmatched. The CDR3 covers 17 residues. Germline V gene sequence: CDR1 SGHTA, CDR2 FQGTGA. Clones were sequenced by immunoSEQ multiplex PCR, and TCRdb holds only the in-frame ones, with some missing. The table has more than 550,000 clones, around 70% seen once. The material sequenced was memory CD4+ T cells sorted from blood. The subset was: CD45RA-negative fraction. The chain uses TRBV7-3 and TRBJ2-1, with 11 nucleotides matching TRBD2. This TCR came from a woman aged 25 to 45 in good health. The CDR3, as DNA: TGTGCCAGCAGCCCGTCACTAGCGGGAGTCGAATACAATGAGCAGTTCTTC. Translation: CASSPSLAGVEYNEQFF.